This entry features one T cell receptor beta chain sequence. Antigen unknown. As to time point: pre-sensitization, week 0. The sample's treatment: therapeutic diphenylcyclopropenone sensitization with weekly scalp DPC. This CDR3 spans 15 amino acids. Trimming left V 0 bases short and J 3 bases short, with 9 bases between. Germline assignment: CDR1 MNHEY and CDR2 SVGAGI. TCRdb reprocessed the RACE reads with MiXCR, giving one entry per CDR3 protein. This sample has about 270,000 distinct CDR3 sequences, with roughly 8% found just once. The entry originates in a study of human T cells and chemical hapten exposure. Whole-study context: Patients had diphenylcyclopropenone applied to the scalp weekly throughout the approximately 23-week study.

Study-wide results and caveats: PT1 expanded TCR counts correlated positively with patch test score. Versus controls, expanded TCRs had significantly more large CDR3 similarity clusters. Sensitizing to DPC left TCRs with a frequency above 1 in 1000 unaltered.

The rearrangement links TRBV6-5 to TRBJ1-5, with D possibly being TRBD1 (6 bases). The sample in question was whole blood, obtained in connection with sensitization to the hapten diphenylcyclopropenone (DPC). This receptor was obtained from a man between 18 and 35 years old with alopecia areata. Some clones in this sample may be carry-over from other donors' samples. The CDR3 DNA is TGTGCCAGCAGTTACTCGAGGACAGCCAATCAGCCCCAGCATTTT. Amino acids: CASSYSRTANQPQHF.